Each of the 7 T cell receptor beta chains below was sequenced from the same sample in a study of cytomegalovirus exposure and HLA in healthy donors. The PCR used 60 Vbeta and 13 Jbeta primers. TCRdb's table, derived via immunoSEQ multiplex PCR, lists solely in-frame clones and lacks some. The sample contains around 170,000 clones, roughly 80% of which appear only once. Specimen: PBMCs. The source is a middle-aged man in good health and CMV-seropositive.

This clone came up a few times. The CDR3 is CASTPGGSGQGNYGYTF. The CDR3 DNA is TGTGCCAGCACCCCCGGTGGGAGCGGACAGGGGAACTATGGCTACACCTTC. The rearrangement joins TRBV28 to TRBJ1-2; 9 nucleotides line up with TRBD1. Germline-derived CDR1 and CDR2 are MDHEN and SYDVKM. The J segment lost 2 bases and the V segment lost 7 bases, leaving 14 bases of the junction unmatched. The CDR3 runs 17 residues.

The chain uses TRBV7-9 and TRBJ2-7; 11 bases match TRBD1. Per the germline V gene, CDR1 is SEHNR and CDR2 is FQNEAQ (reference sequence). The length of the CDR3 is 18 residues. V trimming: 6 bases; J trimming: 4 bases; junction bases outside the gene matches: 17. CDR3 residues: CASRSGGTRDRGNYEQYF. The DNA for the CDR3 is TGTGCCAGCAGATCAGGAGGGACGAGGGACAGGGGGAATTACGAGCAGTACTTC.

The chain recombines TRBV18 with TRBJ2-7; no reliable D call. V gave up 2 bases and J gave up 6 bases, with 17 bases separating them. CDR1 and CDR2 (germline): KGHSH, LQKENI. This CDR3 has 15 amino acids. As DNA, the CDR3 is TGTGCCAGCTCACCATATTTCCCCCCCGGTTCCGAGCAGTACTTC. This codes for CASSPYFPPGSEQYF.

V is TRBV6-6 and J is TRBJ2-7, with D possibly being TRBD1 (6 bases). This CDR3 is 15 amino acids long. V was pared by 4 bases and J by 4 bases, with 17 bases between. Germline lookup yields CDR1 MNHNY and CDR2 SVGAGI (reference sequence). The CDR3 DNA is TGTGCCAGCAGTTCACCACGCACAGGGACATACGAGCAGTACTTC. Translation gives CASSSPRTGTYEQYF.

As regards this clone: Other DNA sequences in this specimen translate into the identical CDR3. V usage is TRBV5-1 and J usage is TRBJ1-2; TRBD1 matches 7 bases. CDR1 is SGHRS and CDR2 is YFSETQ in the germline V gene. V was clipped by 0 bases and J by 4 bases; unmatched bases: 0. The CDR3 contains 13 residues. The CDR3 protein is CASSLDRGYGYTF. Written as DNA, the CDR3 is TGCGCCAGCAGCTTGGACAGGGGCTATGGCTACACCTTC.

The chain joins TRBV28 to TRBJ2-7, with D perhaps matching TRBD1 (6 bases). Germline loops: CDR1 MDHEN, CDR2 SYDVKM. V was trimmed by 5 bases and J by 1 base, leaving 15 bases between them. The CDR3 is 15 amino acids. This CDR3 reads CASSLWGLSSYEQYF. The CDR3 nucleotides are TGTGCCAGCAGTCTCTGGGGGCTGTCTTCCTACGAGCAGTACTTC.

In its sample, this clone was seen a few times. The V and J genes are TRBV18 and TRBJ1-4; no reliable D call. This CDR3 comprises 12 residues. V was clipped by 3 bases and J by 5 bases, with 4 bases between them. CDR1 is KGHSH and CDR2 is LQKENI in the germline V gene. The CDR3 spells CASSPQNEKLFF. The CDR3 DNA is TGTGCCAGCTCACCCCAGAATGAAAAACTGTTTTTT.